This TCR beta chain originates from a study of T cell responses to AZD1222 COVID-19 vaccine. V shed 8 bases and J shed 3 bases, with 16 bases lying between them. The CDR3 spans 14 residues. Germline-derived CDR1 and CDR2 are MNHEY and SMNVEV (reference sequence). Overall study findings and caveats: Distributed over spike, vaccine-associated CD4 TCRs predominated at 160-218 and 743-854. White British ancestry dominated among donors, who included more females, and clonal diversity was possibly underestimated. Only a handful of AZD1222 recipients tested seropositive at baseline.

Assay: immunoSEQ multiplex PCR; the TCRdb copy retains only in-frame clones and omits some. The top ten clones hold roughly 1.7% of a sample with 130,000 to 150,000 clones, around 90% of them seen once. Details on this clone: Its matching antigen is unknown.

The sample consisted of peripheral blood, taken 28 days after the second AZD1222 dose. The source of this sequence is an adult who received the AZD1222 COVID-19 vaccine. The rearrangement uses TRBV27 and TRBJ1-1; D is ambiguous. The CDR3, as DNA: TGTGCCAGCCATCTCGGGCCGGGGTACACTGAAGCTTTCTTT. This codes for CASHLGPGYTEAFF.